Following are 20 T cell receptor beta chains from one sample sequenced in a study of T cells in Graves' hyperthyroidism and ophthalmopathy. Amplified TCR beta CDR3 regions came from RNA transcripts. The HTBI primer set served for first-round RT-PCR of the TCR CDR3. TCRdb fed the multiplex PCR reads into MiXCR, producing one record per CDR3 protein. The sample includes about 560,000 distinct CDR3 sequences, 14% seen only once; the top ten take approximately 15%. Sequenced sample: blood. The origin of the receptors is a woman between 40 and 55 years old with Graves' hyperthyroidism.

This clonotype has a count of ten or more. The chain is built from TRBV11-1 and TRBJ2-3, with D perhaps matching TRBD2 (5 bases). From germline, CDR1 is SGHAT and CDR2 FQDESV (reference sequence). The V and J ends lost 6 bases and 1 base respectively, with 11 bases between them. This CDR3 spans 14 amino acids. CDR3 protein: CASRSRAGTDTQYF. The CDR3 nucleotides are TGTGCCAGCAGATCGAGGGCGGGCACAGATACGCAGTATTTT.

This clonotype has at least ten counts. CDR3 nucleotide sequence: TGTGCCAGCAGCGGGGACAAGACCGAGACCCAGTACTTC. Translated, it gives CASSGDKTETQYF. The rearrangement links TRBV6-1 to TRBJ2-5, with D perhaps TRBD1 (6 bases). V gave up 6 bases and J gave up 5 bases, with 13 bases separating them. The CDR3 runs to 13 residues. CDR1 is MNHNS and CDR2 is SASEGT in the germline V gene.

This clonotype was found many times. The chain employs TRBV11-2 and TRBJ2-7; possibly TRBD1 for D (6 bases). The CDR3 totals 15 residues. The germline CDR1 and CDR2 sequences are SGHAT and FQNNGV. V was cut by 4 bases and J by 1 base, with 14 bases left in between. In DNA, the CDR3 is TGTGCCAGCAGCTACGACAGGCCCACTTCCTACGAGCAGTACTTC. The encoded protein is CASSYDRPTSYEQYF.

To note about this clonotype: The CDR3 end shows no conserved phenylalanine or tryptophan, and so a read error is likely. The chain is built from TRBV6-5 and TRBJ2-5; D might be TRBD2 (6 bases). The CDR3 totals 16 residues. Trimming pared 2 bases from V and 3 bases from J, leaving 16 bases between. CDR1 is MNHEY, CDR2 SVGAGI, per germline. Here the CDR3 reads CASSYEAGNPKETQYL. DNA of the CDR3: TGTGCCAGCAGTTACGAGGCGGGAAACCCCAAAGAGACCCAGTACCTC.

This clonotype was seen a handful of times. This sequence joins TRBV4-1 and TRBJ2-5; 7 positions agree with TRBD1. Trimming cost V 2 bases and J 3 bases; bases outside gene matches: 3. This CDR3 spans 14 amino acids. Germline V gives CDR1 MGHRA, CDR2 YSYEKL. Written as DNA, the CDR3 is TGCGCCAGCAGCCAAACCGGGACAGAAGAGACCCAGTACTTC. Translation gives CASSQTGTEETQYF.

This clonotype was detected many times. The chain combines TRBV2 with TRBJ1-6; TRBD1 agrees at 9 bases. The CDR3 is 15 residues long. The germline CDR1 and CDR2 sequences are SNHLY and FYNNEI. V dropped 7 bases and J dropped 7; count of bases not matched to a gene: 8. CDR3: CASIIPGQGNSPLHF. CDR3 DNA sequence: TGTGCCAGCATCATCCCGGGACAGGGAAATTCACCCCTCCACTTT.

V is TRBV6-1 and J is TRBJ1-3, with D perhaps TRBD1 (5 bases). This CDR3 is built from 16 residues. Trimming shortened V by 8 bases and J by 0 bases, and 17 bases separated the two germline ends. Germline CDR1 is MNHNS and CDR2 is SASEGT. CDR3 loop: CASQWDANTSGNTIYF. The CDR3 DNA reads TGTGCCAGCCAGTGGGACGCAAACACCTCTGGAAACACCATATATTTT.

This clonotype has more than one count but fewer than ten. J is TRBJ1-5 and V is TRBV7-9; TRBD1 matches 10 bases. The CDR3 is 14 amino acids. Germline trimming cut 5 bases from V and 7 bases from J; bases unmatched to any gene: 5. CDR1 SEHNR and CDR2 FQNEAQ come from the germline V gene (reference sequence). CDR3 nucleotide sequence: TGTGCCAGCAGCGGGGGGGGACAGGGGCAGCCCCAGCATTTT. Protein sequence: CASSGGGQGQPQHF.

Note on this clonotype: Being one base from a much bigger clone, this may be a read error. The chain couples TRBV20-1 to TRBJ2-7; D may correspond to TRBD1 or TRBD2 (6 bases each). The J call may be incorrect, as the DNA end agrees better with TRBJ2-1. The CDR3 is made up of 13 amino acids. The germline V gene encodes CDR1 DFQATT and CDR2 SNEGSKA (reference sequence). CDR3 in DNA: TGCAGTGCCGCCGGGAGTGGGGGCTACGAGCAGTTCTTC. Translation: CSAAGSGGYEQFF.

The V gene is TRBV6-1, the J gene TRBJ2-6, with D hard to call. Trimming stripped 5 bases from V and 0 bases from J, with 8 bases between. Germline CDR1 reads MNHNS; CDR2 reads SASEGT. The CDR3 loop spans 15 amino acids. The CDR3: CASSSQNSGANVLTF. Written as DNA, the CDR3 is TGTGCCAGCAGTTCCCAGAACTCTGGGGCCAACGTCCTGACTTTC.

This clonotype occurred many times. CDR3 protein: CASSLGPRGRAAGYTF. CDR3 in DNA: TGTGCCAGCAGCTTAGGCCCCAGGGGGAGGGCGGCTGGCTACACCTTC. This rearrangement joins TRBV11-2 to TRBJ1-2, with 7 bases fitting TRBD1. After removal of 1 base from V and 7 bases from J, the junction contained 12 bases not matched to a gene. The CDR3 loop spans 16 amino acids. The germline CDR1 and CDR2 sequences are SGHAT and FQNNGV.

In its sample, this clonotype was seen many times. This chain links TRBV5-1 with TRBJ2-1, with D possibly matching TRBD1 (6 bases). CDR1 and CDR2 from the germline V gene are SGHRS and YFSETQ. The CDR3 consists of 13 residues. Between the trimmed V and J ends, which lost 4 bases and 8 bases, there was a span of 13 bases. Here the CDR3 reads CASSKTGKDEQFF. The DNA for the CDR3 is TGCGCCAGCAGCAAGACAGGCAAGGATGAGCAGTTCTTC. The variable domain in full, completed from reference TRBV5-1 and TRBJ2-1, reads KAGVTQTPRYLIKTRGQQVTLSCSPISGHRSVSWYQQTPGQGLQFLFEYFSETQRNKGNFPGRFSGRQFSNSRSEMNVSTLELGDSALYLCASSKTGKDEQFFGPGTRLTVL.

This clonotype was counted between two and nine times. CDR3 protein: CASSLQGLVAFF. The CDR3 DNA sequence: TGTGCCAGCAGCTTACAGGGTTTGGTTGCTTTCTTT. The rearrangement links TRBV7-9 to TRBJ1-1; D may be TRBD1 (5 bases). Germline-derived CDR1 and CDR2 are SEHNR and FQNEAQ (reference sequence). Trimming removed 2 bases at V and 11 bases at J, with 12 bases between. The CDR3 covers 12 residues.

The J gene is TRBJ2-1, the V gene TRBV24-1, with 7 positions matching TRBD2. Germline CDR1 and CDR2: KGHDR and SFDVKD. Losses at the gene ends were 3 bases for V and 0 bases for J; bases not matched to a gene: 4. The CDR3 sequence is 16 residues long. The chain's CDR3 is CATSDLAASSYNEQFF. CDR3 DNA: TGTGCCACCAGTGATCTAGCGGCGAGCTCCTACAATGAGCAGTTCTTC.

The chain joins TRBV30 to TRBJ2-7; D is undetermined. V was trimmed by 2 bases and J by 1 base, leaving 12 bases between them. The germline V gene encodes CDR1 GTSNPN and CDR2 SVGIG (reference sequence). The length of the CDR3 is 14 residues. The CDR3, as DNA: TGTGCCTGGAGTAGGAACAGAAAGTCCTACGAGCAGTACTTC. As protein: CAWSRNRKSYEQYF.

DNA of the CDR3: TGTGCCAGTAGTATGGCCGCGGGACAGGGGTTCTATGGCTACACCTTC. This codes for CASSMAAGQGFYGYTF. The gene calls are TRBV19 and TRBJ1-2, with 10 bases that match TRBD1. The germline CDR1 and CDR2 sequences are LNHDA and SQIVND (reference sequence). This CDR3 is built from 16 residues. The ends lost 3 bases at V and 4 bases at J; junction bases unmatched: 8.

This clonotype was observed many times. The V gene is TRBV2, the J gene TRBJ2-1; 10 bases are a match to TRBD2. The CDR3 loop spans 14 amino acids. V trimming: 2 bases; J trimming: 9 bases; junction bases outside the gene matches: 4. Germline V gives CDR1 SNHLY, CDR2 FYNNEI. CDR3 nucleotide sequence: TGTGCCAGCAGTGAACGCCTAGCGGGAGTTGAGCAGTTCTTC. It yields the protein CASSERLAGVEQFF.

At least ten counts were recorded for this clonotype. The chain carries TRBV5-8 and TRBJ1-2, with 10 positions matching TRBD1. In germline, CDR1 is SGHTS, CDR2 YDEGEE. V lost 5 bases to trimming and J lost 2 bases; unmatched junction nucleotides: 6. The CDR3 spans 15 residues. This chain's CDR3 is CASSGWGQGNYGYTF. Here the CDR3 DNA reads TGTGCCAGCAGTGGATGGGGACAGGGGAACTATGGCTACACCTTC.

This clonotype showed up many times. V and J are TRBV12-3 or TRBV12-4 and TRBJ2-5; no definite D call. V shed 3 bases and J shed 7 bases, with 9 bases lying between them. This CDR3 comprises 12 residues. The DNA of the CDR3 is TGTGCCAGCAGTTTCGACCGCGGGACCCAGTACTTC. This codes for CASSFDRGTQYF.

The chain employs TRBV28 and TRBJ2-7, with 8 bases fitting TRBD2. After removal of 3 bases from V and 8 bases from J, the junction contained 9 bases not matched to a gene. CDR1 and CDR2 (germline): MDHEN, SYDVKM. There are 14 residues in the CDR3. CDR3 protein: CASSLNSGALQQYF. The CDR3 nucleotides read TGTGCCAGCAGTTTGAATAGCGGGGCCCTGCAGCAGTACTTC. Complete variable domain (other parts from reference TRBV28 and TRBJ2-7): DVKVTQSSRYLVKRTGEKVFLECVQDMDHENMFWYRQDPGLGLRLIYFSYDVKMKEKGDIPEGYSVSREKKERFSLILESASTNQTSMYLCASSLNSGALQQYFGPGTRLTVT.